This record looks at one T cell receptor beta chain sequence and its context. Its antigen is still unknown. The data are from a study of PD-1 blockade in classical Hodgkin lymphoma. Study-level findings and limits: No one has yet defined what causes the repertoire differences, which may be disease activity or prior therapy. Reports described newly diagnosed patients as having lower baseline TCR diversity than healthy donors.

Profiling relied on immunoSEQ multiplex PCR, and the TCRdb table lists in-frame clones only, not all of them. The data contain roughly 15,000 clones, over 80% of them seen just once; the ten biggest clones take up 0.51%. This CDR3 has 15 residues. V lost 5 bases and J lost 3; bases outside the gene matches: 7. Germline V CDR1 and CDR2: MDHEN, SYDVKM. Regarding time point: newly diagnosed, previously untreated cHL patient sample. By magnetic negative selection, CD4+ T cells were purified from thawed PBMCs. Newly diagnosed classical Hodgkin lymphoma PBMCs, still untreated, provided the comparison samples.

The receptor was isolated from a human donor with classical Hodgkin lymphoma. Sequencing used CD4+ T cells from blood. The V call is TRBV28, the J call TRBJ2-7; 10 nucleotides match TRBD1. The CDR3 DNA reads as TGTGCCAGCAGTACAACAGGGACAGGGGTCTACGAGCAGTACTTC. Its protein product is CASSTTGTGVYEQYF. Filled out from reference TRBV28 and TRBJ2-7, the complete variable domain reads DVKVTQSSRYLVKRTGEKVFLECVQDMDHENMFWYRQDPGLGLRLIYFSYDVKMKEKGDIPEGYSVSREKKERFSLILESASTNQTSMYLCASSTTGTGVYEQYFGPGTRLTVT.